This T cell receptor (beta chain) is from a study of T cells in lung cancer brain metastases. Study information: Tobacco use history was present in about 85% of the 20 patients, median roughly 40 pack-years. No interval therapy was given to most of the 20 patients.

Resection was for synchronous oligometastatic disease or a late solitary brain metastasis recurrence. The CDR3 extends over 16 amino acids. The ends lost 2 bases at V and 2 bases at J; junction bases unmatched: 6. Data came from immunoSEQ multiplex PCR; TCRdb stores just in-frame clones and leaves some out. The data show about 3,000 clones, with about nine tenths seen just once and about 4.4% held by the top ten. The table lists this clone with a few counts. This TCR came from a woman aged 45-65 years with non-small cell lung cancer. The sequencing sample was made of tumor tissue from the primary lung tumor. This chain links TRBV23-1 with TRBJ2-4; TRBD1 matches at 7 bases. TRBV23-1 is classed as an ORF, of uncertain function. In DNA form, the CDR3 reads TGCGCCAGCAGTCAAAAACAGGGGTATACCAAAAACATTCAGTACTTC. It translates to CASSQKQGYTKNIQYF.